This T cell receptor (beta chain) was sequenced during a study of blood T cell repertoires in COVID-19. Whole-study context: Both acute and convalescent COVID-19 samples were obtained from the United States, Italy and Spain. Sample material is recorded as cDNA or gDNA derived from T cells, B-cell-depleted T cells, or PBMCs.

Losses at the gene ends were 5 bases for V and 1 base for J; bases not matched to a gene: 4. This CDR3 has 16 residues. Germline V gene lookup returns CDR1 SGHRS and CDR2 YFSETQ. Per the authors' pipeline: Amplification of reference gene primers provided the estimated nucleated cell counts. Sequencing used immunoSEQ multiplex PCR; TCRdb keeps in-frame clones, though not all of them. Clone size and V and J calls were adopted from that table, with D and trimming inferred from the DNA. The sample shows 45,000 to 55,000 clones, about 92% of them seen only once. The sequenced sample consisted of peripheral blood. V gene TRBV5-1 combines with J gene TRBJ2-1; 12 positions match TRBD2. This TCR was recovered from a human donor in a cohort sampled during active COVID-19. The CDR3 here is CASSRTSGKSYNEQFF. CDR3 DNA sequence: TGCGCCAGCAGTCGGACTAGCGGGAAGTCCTACAATGAGCAGTTCTTC.